Listed here is a single T cell receptor (beta chain). Its antigen is unidentified. Sequencing used immunoSEQ multiplex PCR; TCRdb keeps in-frame clones, though not all of them. The repertoire holds 55,000 to 70,000 clones, with roughly 86% as singletons. This entry comes from a study of T cell responses to AZD1222 COVID-19 vaccine. Points from the study as a whole: White British donors predominated, females outnumbered males, and clonal diversity was possibly underestimated. When two AZD1222 doses had been given, Spike-specific TCR breadth and depth rose.

The material sequenced was peripheral blood, taken on day 0 of AZD1222 vaccination. This receptor was obtained from an adult in good health.

As DNA, the CDR3 is TGTGCCAGTAGTATAAGGACAGGCCCTAACTATGGCTACACCTTC. Translation gives CASSIRTGPNYGYTF. V usage is TRBV19 and J usage is TRBJ1-2; 7 bases are shared with TRBD1. Trimming at V came to 2 bases and at J to 0 bases, leaving 3 bases not matched to a gene. Germline CDR1 reads LNHDA; CDR2 reads SQIVND (reference sequence). The CDR3 is made up of 15 amino acids. The full variable domain, completed using reference TRBV19 and TRBJ1-2, is DGGITQSPKYLFRKEGQNVTLSCEQNLNHDAMYWYRQDPGQGLRLIYYSQIVNDFQKGDIAEGYSVSREKKESFPLTVTSAQKNPTAFYLCASSIRTGPNYGYTFGSGTRLTVV.